The sequence of this T cell receptor (beta chain) was determined in a study of PD-1 blockade in classical Hodgkin lymphoma. Time point described: cycle 4 day 1 (C4D1), after six to seven weeks of nivolumab. Brentuximab vedotin exposure varied, and every patient relapsed after autologous stem cell transplantation. Repertoires were generated with immunoSEQ multiplex PCR, while TCRdb's copy carries only in-frame clones and drops some. The table shows 100,000 or so clones, with approximately 89% occurring only once. This CDR3 region has 16 residues. V dropped 4 bases and J dropped 4; count of bases not matched to a gene: 9. CDR1 and CDR2 (germline): SGHNT, YYREEE (reference sequence).

This clonotype was obtained from a human donor with classical Hodgkin lymphoma. This sequence joins TRBV5-4 and TRBJ2-1, with TRBD1 matching over 9 bases. The source material was peripheral blood mononuclear cells (PBMCs), sampled before the fourth cycle of nivolumab. CDR3 region: CASSLTGGAVYNEQFF. As DNA, the CDR3 is TGTGCCAGCAGCCTCACAGGGGGCGCGGTATACAATGAGCAGTTCTTC.